This entry describes one T cell receptor beta chain. The CDR3 is 14 residues long. Trimming stripped 4 bases from V and 7 bases from J, with 17 bases between. Germline V gene lookup returns CDR1 LGHNA and CDR2 YSLEER. The method was immunoSEQ multiplex PCR; TCRdb's version includes in-frame clones alone and lacks a portion of them. This table has roughly 170,000 clones, roughly 94% appearing once. The sample originates from a study of T cell responses to AZD1222 COVID-19 vaccine. This chain connects TRBV4-3 to TRBJ2-7; no clear D gene. Sequenced material: peripheral blood, taken 28 days after the second AZD1222 dose. The sequence was obtained from an adult who received the AZD1222 COVID-19 vaccine. For the CDR3, the DNA is TGCGCCAGCAGCCCCAAAAGGCAGCACTCGGAGCAGTACTTC. Translating gives CASSPKRQHSEQYF.